These 18 T cell receptor beta chains were sequenced from one sample in a study of T cell repertoires in cytomegalovirus infection. One entry per CDR3 protein, called by TCRdb with MiXCR from the reads. This table holds over 90,000 distinct CDR3 sequences, approximately 15% found once. The sequencing sample was made of PBMCs. These receptors originate from a human donor in good health (CMV status not recorded). Some clones in this sample may be carry-over from other donors' samples.

This sequence joins TRBV20-1 and TRBJ2-1; a weak D match, TRBD2 (6 bases). The germline V and J ends were trimmed by 3 bases and 2 bases, with 11 bases remaining between them. The V gene's germline CDR1 is DFQATT and CDR2 SNEGSKA (reference sequence). There are 14 residues in the CDR3. This CDR3 reads CSARDGSTYNEQFF. The CDR3 coding sequence is TGCAGTGCTAGGGACGGGAGCACCTACAATGAGCAGTTCTTC.

The V gene is TRBV12-3 or TRBV12-4, the J gene TRBJ2-2; the match to TRBD2 covers 7 bases. This CDR3 region has 11 residues. V shed 11 bases, J shed 5 bases, and the junction held 2 bases outside the gene matches. CDR3 nucleotides: TGTGCCGGGAGGGTGACCGGGGAGCTGTTTTTT. This encodes CAGRVTGELFF.

This clonotype appeared a few times. The rearrangement uses TRBV20-1 and TRBJ1-1; TRBD1 matches 7 bases. Germline-derived CDR1 and CDR2 are DFQATT and SNEGSKA (reference sequence). CDR3 length equals 18 residues. With V trimmed by 0 bases and J by 0 bases, 13 bases remained unmatched. The CDR3 region is CSARDEKKGGGLNTEAFF. CDR3 bases: TGCAGTGCTAGAGACGAAAAAAAAGGGGGCGGACTGAACACTGAAGCTTTCTTT.

This clonotype appeared a few times. This chain connects TRBV12-3 or TRBV12-4 to TRBJ1-2; D may be TRBD1 (5 bases). The CDR3 covers 15 residues. Trimming took off 0 bases at V and 7 bases at J, with 15 bases between the two ends. The CDR3 region is CASSLALGGVGGYTF. The CDR3, as DNA: TGTGCCAGCAGTTTAGCGCTGGGGGGGGTCGGTGGCTACACCTTC.

On this clonotype itself: At one end, the junction sequence differs from germline, possibly due to a read error. The J gene is TRBJ2-5, the V gene TRBV12-3 or TRBV12-4; no firm D call. CDR3 length: 14 residues. The CDR3 is CASSLMSDGEAQYF. The CDR3 region has the DNA TGTGCCAGCAGTTTAATGTCTGACGGAGAGGCCCAGTACTTC.

In its sample, this clonotype was seen a few times. The chain has TRBV19 and TRBJ2-2; D perhaps matches TRBD1 (6 bases). V lost 6 bases and J lost 5, with 10 bases in between. The CDR3 runs to 13 residues. The germline V gene has CDR1 LNHDA and CDR2 SQIVND (reference sequence). The CDR3 protein is CASRQGWTGELFF. CDR3 DNA sequence: TGTGCCAGTAGACAGGGTTGGACCGGGGAGCTGTTTTTT.

Remarks on this clonotype: A much larger clone differs by one base, so this may be a read error. V usage is TRBV19 and J usage is TRBJ1-1; no firm D call. The germline gives CDR1 LNHDA, CDR2 SQIVND (reference sequence). The CDR3 runs to 15 residues. DNA for the CDR3: TGTGACAGTATTTGGAAGGCAACATTGAACACTGAAGCTTTCTTT. This translates into CDSIWKATLNTEAFF.

Notes on this clonotype: Possible read error: a much larger clone is one base away. V is TRBV5-3 and J is TRBJ1-2, with D maybe TRBD1 (6 bases). TRBV5-3 is recorded as an ORF, its role being uncertain. Trimming took off 8 bases at V and 4 bases at J, with 21 bases between the two ends. CDR3 length: 15 residues. DNA of the CDR3: TGTGCCAGCAGCCCCCGGCCAGGGGAATCCTATGGCTACACCTTC. It is translated as CASSPRPGESYGYTF.

This clonotype was seen a single time. The rearrangement uses TRBV10-3 and TRBJ1-4, with TRBD1 matching over 7 bases. CDR3 length: 15 residues. Losses at the gene ends were 3 bases for V and 7 bases for J; bases not matched to a gene: 8. Germline V lookup: CDR1 ENHRY, CDR2 SYGVKD. The CDR3 is CAISELGTEVEKLFF. The CDR3 DNA reads TGTGCCATCAGTGAATTGGGGACAGAGGTTGAAAAACTGTTTTTT.

This clonotype was detected a few times. The rearrangement uses TRBV27 and TRBJ1-2, with a tentative D call TRBD1 (5 bases). Germline CDR1 is MNHEY and CDR2 is SMNVEV (reference sequence). The CDR3 loop spans 14 amino acids. V was trimmed by 5 bases and J by 4 bases, leaving 14 bases between them. The CDR3 DNA follows: TGTGCCAGCAGTAAATCCGGGACCAGCTATGGCTACACCTTC. It specifies CASSKSGTSYGYTF.

This clonotype was detected many times. V and J are TRBV7-2 and TRBJ1-5; D unresolved. Trimming shortened V by 1 base and J by 7 bases, and 14 bases separated the two germline ends. The CDR3 has 15 residues. Germline V gives CDR1 SGHTA, CDR2 FQGNSA. The CDR3 reads CASSLERVAGQPQHF. As DNA, the CDR3 is TGTGCCAGCAGCTTAGAGAGGGTAGCGGGGCAGCCCCAGCATTTT. Based on the CDR3 plus reference TRBV7-2 and TRBJ1-5, the full variable domain is GAGVSQSPSNKVTEKGKDVELRCDPISGHTALYWYRQSLGQGLEFLIYFQGNSAPDKSGLPSDRFSAERTGGSVSTLTIQRTQQEDSAVYLCASSLERVAGQPQHFGDGTRLSIL.

This clonotype occurred a few times. The chain uses TRBV15 and TRBJ2-3, with unresolved D. Germline loops: CDR1 LNHNV, CDR2 YYDKDF (reference sequence). CDR3 length: 15 residues. V was clipped by 0 bases and J by 4 bases, with 11 bases between them. CDR3 DNA: TGTGCCACCAGCAGAGATCAGGCTGTTTCAGATACGCAGTATTTT. Amino acids: CATSRDQAVSDTQYF.

This chain connects TRBV6-6 to TRBJ1-5; TRBD1 agrees at 9 bases. CDR3 size: 15 residues. Germline V gene sequence: CDR1 MNHNY, CDR2 SVGAGI (reference sequence). V lost 5 bases, J lost 4 bases, and 6 bases stayed unmatched. The CDR3 loop is CASSPGTGMNQPQHF. The CDR3 nucleotides read TGTGCCAGCAGTCCCGGGACAGGGATGAATCAGCCCCAGCATTTT.

This clonotype was observed a handful of times. The CDR3 DNA reads as TGTGCCAGCAGCTTTAGCGGGCCGGGCGGCGAGCAGTTCTTC. This encodes CASSFSGPGGEQFF. V usage is TRBV7-2 and J usage is TRBJ2-1, with 7 bases fitting TRBD2. Germline V CDR1 and CDR2: SGHTA, FQGNSA. The trim removed 3 bases at V and 10 bases at J, leaving 9 bases unmatched. The CDR3 has 14 residues.

This clonotype was seen many times. The gene calls are TRBV7-3 and TRBJ2-1; 9 bases are shared with TRBD2. The CDR3 is 16 residues long. CDR1 and CDR2 (germline): SGHTA, FQGTGA. V trimming: 1 base; J trimming: 0 bases; junction bases outside the gene matches: 1. This chain's CDR3 is CASSLRRGGSYNEQFF. CDR3 bases: TGTGCCAGCAGCTTAAGGCGGGGGGGCTCCTACAATGAGCAGTTCTTC.

This clonotype was observed a single time. The genes are TRBV4-2 and TRBJ2-3, with 13 bases identical to TRBD2. V lost 4 bases and J lost 2; bases outside the gene matches: 6. This CDR3 has 17 amino acids. The germline gives CDR1 LGHNA, CDR2 YNFKEQ. CDR3 amino acids: CASSPRTSGGNTDTQYF. DNA of the CDR3: TGTGCCAGCAGCCCTCGGACTAGCGGGGGAAACACAGATACGCAGTATTTT.

This clonotype has more than one count but fewer than ten. J is TRBJ1-2 and V is TRBV10-3; a weak D match, TRBD1 (6 bases). The CDR3 spans 13 residues. Trimming took off 10 bases at V and 3 bases at J, with 15 bases between the two ends. Germline CDR1 ENHRY, CDR2 SYGVKD. CDR3 DNA sequence: TGTGCCACCGCGGACAGCCTCTACTATGGCTACACCTTC. Its translation: CATADSLYYGYTF.

This clonotype has at least ten counts. The chain combines TRBV7-2 with TRBJ2-7; the D is unclear. The CDR3 sequence is 13 residues long. Deletions cut 3 bases from V and 7 bases from J, with 13 bases between. Per the germline V gene, CDR1 is SGHTA and CDR2 is FQGNSA. CDR3 DNA sequence: TGTGCCAGCAGCTTGGGCTCGGGTAGGGAGCAGTACTTC. It yields the protein CASSLGSGREQYF.